The clone carrying this T cell receptor beta chain occurred many times. Its antigen is unknown. This entry is derived from a study of HIV-infected patients and healthy controls. Roughly three months, about 14 weeks, into antiretroviral therapy, follow-up blood was collected. The repertoire came from unfractionated whole blood and reflected all unsorted peripheral T cells. A 2.5 ml peripheral blood sample was taken for RNA. J lost 3 bases, V lost 5 bases, and 3 bases had no gene match. The germline V gene has CDR1 SGHTA and CDR2 FQGNSA. This CDR3 contains 14 residues. Study-wide results and limits: CMV-associated CDR3s mostly grew nonsignificantly during therapy, while HIV-associated CDR3s declined significantly.

Reverse transcription used roughly 480 ng RNA and constant-region primers for alpha and beta. Alpha and beta chain libraries were made separately by chain-specific third strand synthesis with multiplexing indices. In TCRdb, the 5' RACE reads were re-called with MiXCR into one record per CDR3 protein. The sample has several thousand distinct CDR3 sequences; around 9.3% are singletons. This chain links TRBV7-2 with TRBJ2-3; 9 bases match TRBD1. The specimen was blood, collected during antiretroviral therapy. The origin of this receptor is an adult with HIV infection. CDR3 DNA sequence: TGTGCCAGCAGCCTAGGGACAGGGACAGATACGCAGTATTTT. Protein product: CASSLGTGTDTQYF.